This T cell receptor beta chain appears in the sequencing data of a study of blood T cell repertoires in COVID-19. For the study at large: Sites across the United States, Italy and Spain contributed samples from acute and convalescent COVID-19. Nucleic acid was either cDNA or gDNA, and it came from T cells, B-cell-depleted T cells, or PBMCs.

Germline assignment: CDR1 WSHSY and CDR2 SAAADI. The junction had 6 bases not matched to a gene; V was cut back by 6 bases and J by 2 bases. The CDR3 is 15 residues long. The assay was immunoSEQ multiplex PCR, and TCRdb's table has in-frame clones only and misses some. The table lists about 160,000 clones, approximately 90% of them singletons. This clone has only a few counts. This TCR was recovered from a man aged 18 to 29 with acute or convalescent COVID-19. The V call is TRBV10-2, the J call TRBJ2-1; 8 bases map to TRBD2. Sequenced input: peripheral blood. The chain's CDR3 is CASRSAGGAYNEQFF. The CDR3 DNA sequence: TGCGCCAGCAGGTCTGCCGGGGGGGCCTACAATGAGCAGTTCTTC.